This T cell receptor (beta chain) was sequenced for a study of T cell responses to AZD1222 COVID-19 vaccine. CDR3 length: 19 amino acids. CDR1 and CDR2 (germline): MDHEN, SYDVKM. Trimming removed 1 base from V and 4 bases from J; junction bases left unmatched: 14. Study-level findings and limits: The span of vaccine-associated CD4 TCRs extended across spike, with dominance at 160-218 and 743-854. The sample set comprised mostly white British donors with more females, and clonal diversity was possibly underestimated. Repertoire sampling was restricted to post-peak T cell response timepoints.

Researchers grouped second doses given at about 4 or about 12 weeks into one pool. In regard to this clone: Its antigen is currently unknown.

The method was immunoSEQ multiplex PCR; TCRdb's version includes in-frame clones alone and lacks a portion of them. The table includes 100,000 to 150,000 clones, roughly 91% detected once. V is TRBV28 and J is TRBJ2-2; 8 nucleotides agree with TRBD2. The sequencing here drew on peripheral blood, taken 28 days after the second AZD1222 dose. The TCR was taken from an adult who received the AZD1222 COVID-19 vaccine. The DNA of the CDR3 is TGTGCCAGCAGTTTATTAGCGGGACTACTCTTGCGAGGCACCGGGGAGCTGTTTTTT. Translated: CASSLLAGLLLRGTGELFF.